Listed below are T cell receptor beta chains from one sample, sequenced in a study of CD8+ T cells in alopecia areata. Data came from immunoSEQ multiplex PCR; TCRdb stores just in-frame clones and leaves some out. The table records 250,000 to 300,000 clones, 58% of them present only once. The sample in question was CD4+ T cells sorted from blood, obtained at week 24, from a patient treated with tofacitinib. These receptors were taken from a human donor with alopecia areata. CDR3s include the opening cysteine and the closing phenylalanine or tryptophan. The D gene is left open where the match is weak. Size values are once, few and many counts, or a class for expanded clones, and some rows have none.

V gene	J gene	clone size	D gene	CDR3 protein	CDR3 DNA
TRBV2	TRBJ2-7	-	-	CASNEQGHSYEQYF	TGTGCCAGCAACGAACAGGGACACTCCTACGAGCAGTACTTC
TRBV2	TRBJ2-7	-	-	CASTEITYEQYF	TGTGCCAGCACGGAGATTACCTACGAGCAGTACTTC
TRBV4-3	TRBJ2-3	-	-	CASSQNLRDLEDTQYF	TGCGCCAGCAGCCAAAATTTGCGGGACCTTGAGGATACGCAGTATTTT
TRBV5-1	TRBJ1-6	-	-	CASSLAGYNSPLHF	TGCGCCAGCAGCTTGGCCGGTTATAATTCACCCCTCCACTTT
TRBV5-1	TRBJ1-6	few	TRBD1	CASSGRTGIGSPLHF	TGCGCCAGCAGCGGAAGGACAGGGATCGGGTCACCCCTCCACTTT
TRBV7-2	TRBJ1-4	few	-	CASSGITGMGEKLFF	TGTGCCAGCAGCGGAATAACAGGAATGGGTGAAAAACTGTTTTTT
TRBV19	TRBJ1-2	-	TRBD1	CASSKDRGRNYGYTF	TGTGCCAGTAGCAAAGACAGGGGAAGGAACTATGGCTACACCTTC
TRBV5-6	TRBJ1-4	-	-	CASSLKDLGEKLFF	TGTGCCAGCAGCTTAAAAGACCTAGGTGAAAAACTGTTTTTT
TRBV5-1	TRBJ2-6	-	TRBD1	CASSGTGTGGAGANVLTF	TGCGCCAGCAGCGGGACCGGGACAGGGGGCGCTGGGGCCAACGTCCTGACTTTC
TRBV29-1	TRBJ2-4	few	-	CSVARAKNIQYF	TGCAGCGTTGCCAGGGCCAAAAACATTCAGTACTTC
TRBV5-5	TRBJ1-2	-	TRBD1	CASSPSGQGYGYTF	TGTGCCAGCAGCCCCTCGGGACAGGGCTATGGCTACACCTTC
TRBV27	TRBJ2-7	-	-	CASSRGTSSYEQYF	TGTGCCAGCAGCAGGGGAACTAGCTCCTACGAGCAGTACTTC
TRBV25-1	TRBJ2-4	few	-	CASSDQGRGYIQYF	TGTGCCAGCAGTGATCAGGGGAGGGGATACATTCAGTACTTC
TRBV30	TRBJ1-2	-	-	CAWSPGLNYGYTF	TGTGCCTGGAGTCCGGGTCTTAACTATGGCTACACCTTC
TRBV30	TRBJ1-3	-	-	CAWSRDSGNTIYF	TGTGCCTGGAGTCGCGACTCTGGAAACACCATATATTTT
TRBV30	TRBJ1-3	-	-	CAWSADSGNTIYF	TGTGCCTGGAGTGCCGACTCTGGAAACACCATATATTTT
TRBV5-1	TRBJ2-7	few	-	CASSVDFYEQYF	TGCGCCAGCAGCGTGGACTTCTACGAGCAGTACTTC
TRBV19	TRBJ2-3	few	-	CASSYGDTQYF	TGTGCCAGTAGTTATGGGGATACGCAGTATTTT
TRBV7-2	TRBJ2-3	once	TRBD1	CASSSGTGGTDTQYF	TGTGCCAGCAGCTCCGGGACAGGGGGCACAGATACGCAGTATTTT
TRBV30	TRBJ2-7	-	TRBD2	CAWRGREFYEQYF	TGTGCCTGGAGGGGGAGGGAGTTCTACGAGCAGTACTTC
TRBV29-1	TRBJ2-7	few	-	CSVEARTAYEQYF	TGCAGCGTTGAAGCCCGGACCGCGTACGAGCAGTACTTC
TRBV28	TRBJ2-1	few	TRBD2	CASSWTSINEQFF	TGTGCCAGCAGTTGGACTAGCATCAATGAGCAGTTCTTC
TRBV7-2	TRBJ2-2	-	-	CASSLDTGELFF	TGTGCCAGCAGCCTGGACACCGGGGAGCTGTTTTTT